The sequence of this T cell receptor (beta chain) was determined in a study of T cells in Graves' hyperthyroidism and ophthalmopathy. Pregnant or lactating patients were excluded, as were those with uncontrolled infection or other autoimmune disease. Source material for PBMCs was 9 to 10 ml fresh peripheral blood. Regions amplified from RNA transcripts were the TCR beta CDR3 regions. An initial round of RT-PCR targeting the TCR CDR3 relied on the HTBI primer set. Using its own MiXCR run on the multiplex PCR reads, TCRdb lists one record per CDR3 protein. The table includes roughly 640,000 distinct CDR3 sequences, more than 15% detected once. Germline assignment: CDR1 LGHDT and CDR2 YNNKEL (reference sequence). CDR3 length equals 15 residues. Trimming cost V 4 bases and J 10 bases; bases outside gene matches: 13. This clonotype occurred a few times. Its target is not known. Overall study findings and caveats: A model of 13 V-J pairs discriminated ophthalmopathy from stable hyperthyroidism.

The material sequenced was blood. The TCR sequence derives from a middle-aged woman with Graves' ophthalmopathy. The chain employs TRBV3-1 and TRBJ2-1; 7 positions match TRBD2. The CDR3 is CASSPYGGGLGEQFF. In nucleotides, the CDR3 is TGTGCCAGCAGCCCGTACGGGGGAGGGCTTGGGGAGCAGTTCTTC.